This T cell receptor (beta chain) was observed in a study of T cell responses to AZD1222 COVID-19 vaccine. General study results and limits: Regions 160-218 and 743-854 dominated among vaccine-associated CD4 TCRs spanning spike. Per reports, nearly half of all spike-specific TCRs target regions that are unmutated in variants.

Using immunoSEQ multiplex PCR, the repertoire was profiled, and TCRdb retains in-frame clones only, with some absent. The sample includes over 85,000 clones, about 85% of them seen just once. Of note for this clone: Its matching antigen is unknown.

Source: peripheral blood, taken on day 0 of AZD1222 vaccination. The TCR comes from an adult in good health.

The DNA of the CDR3 is TGTGCCAGCAGCTTAGGGGCGAATGAAAAACTGTTTTTT. Translating gives CASSLGANEKLFF. The rearrangement links TRBV7-8 to TRBJ1-4, with D uncertain. Per the germline V gene, CDR1 is SGHVS and CDR2 is FQNEAQ. The CDR3 runs to 13 residues. Trimming cost V 1 base and J 5 bases, with 5 bases left between them.